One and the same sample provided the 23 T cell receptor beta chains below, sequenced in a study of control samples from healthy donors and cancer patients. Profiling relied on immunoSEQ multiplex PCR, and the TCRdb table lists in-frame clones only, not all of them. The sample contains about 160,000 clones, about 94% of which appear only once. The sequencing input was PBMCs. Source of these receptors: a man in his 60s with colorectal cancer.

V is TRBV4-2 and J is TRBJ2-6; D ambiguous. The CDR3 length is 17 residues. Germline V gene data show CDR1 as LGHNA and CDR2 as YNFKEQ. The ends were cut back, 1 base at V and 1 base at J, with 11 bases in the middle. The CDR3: CASSQGSAYSGANVLTF. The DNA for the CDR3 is TGTGCCAGCAGCCAAGGGTCGGCGTATTCTGGGGCCAACGTCCTGACTTTC.

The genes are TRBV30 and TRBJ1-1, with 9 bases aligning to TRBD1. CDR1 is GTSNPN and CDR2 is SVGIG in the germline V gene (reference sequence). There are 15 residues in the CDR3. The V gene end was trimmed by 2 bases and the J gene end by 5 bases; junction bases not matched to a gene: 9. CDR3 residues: CAWSKKGQGRTEAFF. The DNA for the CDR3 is TGTGCCTGGAGTAAGAAGGGACAGGGTAGAACTGAAGCTTTCTTT.

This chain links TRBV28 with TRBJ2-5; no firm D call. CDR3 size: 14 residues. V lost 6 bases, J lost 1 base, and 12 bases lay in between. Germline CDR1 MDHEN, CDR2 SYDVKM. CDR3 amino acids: CASSLLTTQETQYF. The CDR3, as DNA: TGTGCCAGCAGCCTACTGACAACCCAAGAGACCCAGTACTTC. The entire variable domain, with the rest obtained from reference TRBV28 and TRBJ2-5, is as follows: DVKVTQSSRYLVKRTGEKVFLECVQDMDHENMFWYRQDPGLGLRLIYFSYDVKMKEKGDIPEGYSVSREKKERFSLILESASTNQTSMYLCASSLLTTQETQYFGPGTRLLVL.

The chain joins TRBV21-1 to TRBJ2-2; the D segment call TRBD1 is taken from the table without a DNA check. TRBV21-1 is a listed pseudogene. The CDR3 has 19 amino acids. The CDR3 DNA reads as TGTGCCAGCAGCAATGGGGGCGCTCTGAGGGGACCGAACACCGGGGAGCTGTTTTTT. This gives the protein CASSNGGALRGPNTGELFF.

CDR3 nucleotides: TGCAGCGTTGACTTGACAGGGGGTGGAGATACGCAGTATTTT. This codes for CSVDLTGGGDTQYF. The chain joins TRBV29-1 to TRBJ2-3, with 9 bases aligning to TRBD1. This CDR3 is 14 amino acids long. With V trimmed by 3 bases and J by 5 bases, 6 bases remained unmatched. Germline V gives CDR1 SQVTM, CDR2 ANQGSEA.

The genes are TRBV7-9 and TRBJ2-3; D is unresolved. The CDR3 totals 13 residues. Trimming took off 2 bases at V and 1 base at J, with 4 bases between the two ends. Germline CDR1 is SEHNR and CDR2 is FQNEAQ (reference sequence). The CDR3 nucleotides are TGTGCCAGCAGCTTATCGGGCACAGATACGCAGTATTTT. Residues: CASSLSGTDTQYF.

This chain's CDR3 is CASSRTGIEAFF. The CDR3 bases are TGTGCCAGCAGTCGGACAGGGATTGAAGCTTTCTTT. The chain combines TRBV6-5 with TRBJ1-1, with 8 bases lining up with TRBD1. V lost 5 bases to trimming and J lost 7 bases; unmatched junction nucleotides: 3. CDR1 and CDR2 (germline): MNHEY, SVGAGI. The CDR3 has 12 residues.

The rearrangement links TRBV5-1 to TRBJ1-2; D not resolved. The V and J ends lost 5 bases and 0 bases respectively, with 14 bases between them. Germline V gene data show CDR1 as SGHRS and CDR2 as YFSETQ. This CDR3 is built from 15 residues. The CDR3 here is CASRPGPPANYGYTF. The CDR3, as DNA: TGCGCCAGCAGACCCGGTCCCCCCGCTAACTATGGCTACACCTTC.

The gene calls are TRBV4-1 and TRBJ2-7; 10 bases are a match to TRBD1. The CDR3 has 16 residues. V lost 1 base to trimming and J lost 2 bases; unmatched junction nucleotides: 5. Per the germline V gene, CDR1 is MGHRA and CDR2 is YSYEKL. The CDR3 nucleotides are TGCGCCAGCAGCCAAGGCCTGGACAGGGGGGCCTACGAGCAGTACTTC. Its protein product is CASSQGLDRGAYEQYF.

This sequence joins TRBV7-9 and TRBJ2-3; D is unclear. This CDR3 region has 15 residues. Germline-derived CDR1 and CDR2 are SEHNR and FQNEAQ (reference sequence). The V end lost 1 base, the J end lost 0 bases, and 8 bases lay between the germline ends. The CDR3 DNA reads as TGTGCCAGCAGCTTAGACGGATCTAGCACAGATACGCAGTATTTT. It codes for CASSLDGSSTDTQYF.

The CDR3 nucleotides read TGTGCCAGCAGCTTGGGGGGTCCGGGCTCTGGAAACACCATATATTTT. It specifies CASSLGGPGSGNTIYF. The genes are TRBV5-4 and TRBJ1-3; no clear D. CDR1 and CDR2 (germline): SGHNT, YYREEE (reference sequence). The CDR3 is made up of 16 amino acids. The V gene lost 0 bases and the J gene lost 0 bases, with 10 bases spanning the gap.

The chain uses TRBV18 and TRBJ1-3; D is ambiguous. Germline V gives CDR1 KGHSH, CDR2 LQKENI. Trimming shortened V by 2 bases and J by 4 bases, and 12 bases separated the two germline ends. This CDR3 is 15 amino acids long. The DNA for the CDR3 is TGTGCCAGCTCACCAAGAAGGACGTCCGGAAACACCATATATTTT. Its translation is CASSPRRTSGNTIYF.

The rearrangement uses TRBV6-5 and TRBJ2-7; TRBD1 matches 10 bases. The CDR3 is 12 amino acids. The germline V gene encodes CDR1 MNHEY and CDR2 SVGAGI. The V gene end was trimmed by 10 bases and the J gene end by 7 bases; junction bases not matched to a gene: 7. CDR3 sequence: CATGTGAIEQYF. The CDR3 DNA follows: TGTGCCACCGGGACAGGGGCGATTGAGCAGTACTTC.

The CDR3 DNA is TGCGCCAGCAGCCAAGATCGGTCTTCAGCGGGGGAAGAGACCCAGTACTTC. This encodes CASSQDRSSAGEETQYF. J is TRBJ2-5 and V is TRBV4-1; 8 positions agree with TRBD2. Germline lookup yields CDR1 MGHRA and CDR2 YSYEKL. V lost 0 bases and J lost 3; bases outside the gene matches: 9. The CDR3 runs 17 residues.

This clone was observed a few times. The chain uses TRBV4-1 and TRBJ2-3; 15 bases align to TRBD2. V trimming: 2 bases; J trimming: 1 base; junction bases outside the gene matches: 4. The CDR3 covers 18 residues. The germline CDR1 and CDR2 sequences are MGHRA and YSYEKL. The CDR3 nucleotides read TGCGCCAGCAGCCAATCGGGACTAGCGGGGGGAGGCACAGATACGCAGTATTTT. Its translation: CASSQSGLAGGGTDTQYF.

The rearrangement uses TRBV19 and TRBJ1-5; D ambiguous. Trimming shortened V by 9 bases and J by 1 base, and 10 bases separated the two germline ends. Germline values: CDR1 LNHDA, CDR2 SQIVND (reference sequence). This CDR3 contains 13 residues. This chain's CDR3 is CASDTGSNQPQHF. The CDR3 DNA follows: TGTGCCAGCGACACGGGGAGCAATCAGCCCCAGCATTTT.

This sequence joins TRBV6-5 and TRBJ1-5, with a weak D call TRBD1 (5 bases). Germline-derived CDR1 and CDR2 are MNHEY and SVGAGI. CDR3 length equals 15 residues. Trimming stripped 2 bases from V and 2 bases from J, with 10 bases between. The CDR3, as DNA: TGTGCCAGCAGTTACGGCGGACATGGCAATCAGCCCCAGCATTTT. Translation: CASSYGGHGNQPQHF.

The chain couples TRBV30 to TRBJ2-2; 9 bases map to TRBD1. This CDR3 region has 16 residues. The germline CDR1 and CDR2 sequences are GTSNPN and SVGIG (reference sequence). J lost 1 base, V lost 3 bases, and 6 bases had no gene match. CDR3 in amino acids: CAWSAGTGLNTGELFF. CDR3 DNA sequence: TGTGCCTGGAGCGCCGGGACAGGGTTGAACACCGGGGAGCTGTTTTTT.

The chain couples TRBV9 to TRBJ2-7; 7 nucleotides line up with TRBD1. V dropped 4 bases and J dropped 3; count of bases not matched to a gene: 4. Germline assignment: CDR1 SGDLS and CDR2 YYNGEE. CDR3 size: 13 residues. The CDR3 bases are TGTGCCAGCAGCAACCGACAGGGCTACGAGCAGTACTTC. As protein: CASSNRQGYEQYF.

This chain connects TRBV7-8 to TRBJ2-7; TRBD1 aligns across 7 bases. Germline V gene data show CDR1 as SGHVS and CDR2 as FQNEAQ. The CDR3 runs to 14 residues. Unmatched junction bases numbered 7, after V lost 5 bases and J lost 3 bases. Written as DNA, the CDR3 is TGTGCCAGCAGCCCCCAGGACAGGTTCTACGAGCAGTACTTC. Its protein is CASSPQDRFYEQYF.

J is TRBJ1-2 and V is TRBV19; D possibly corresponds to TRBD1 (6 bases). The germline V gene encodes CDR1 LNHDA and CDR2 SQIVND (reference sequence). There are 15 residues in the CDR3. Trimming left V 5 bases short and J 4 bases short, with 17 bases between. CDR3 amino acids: CASSAIGRGPYGYTF. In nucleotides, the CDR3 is TGTGCCAGTAGTGCAATAGGTCGGGGGCCCTATGGCTACACCTTC.

The CDR3 sequence: CASSQGAGVGTEAFF. CDR3 in DNA: TGTGCCAGCAGCCAAGGAGCAGGGGTGGGCACTGAAGCTTTCTTT. This rearrangement joins TRBV3-1 (or the pseudogene TRBV3-2) to TRBJ1-1; D may be TRBD1 (6 bases). This CDR3 is built from 15 residues. The germline V gene has CDR1 LGHDT and CDR2 YNNKEL (reference sequence). The germline V and J ends were trimmed by 1 base and 4 bases, with 13 bases remaining between them.

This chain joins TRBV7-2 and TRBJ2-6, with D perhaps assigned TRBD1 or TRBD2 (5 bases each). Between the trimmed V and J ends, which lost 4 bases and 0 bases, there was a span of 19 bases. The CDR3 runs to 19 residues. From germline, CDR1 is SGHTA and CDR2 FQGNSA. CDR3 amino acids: CASSSTLTGTLSGANVLTF. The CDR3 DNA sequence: TGTGCCAGCAGCTCTACCCTGACCGGGACCCTCTCTGGGGCCAACGTCCTGACTTTC.